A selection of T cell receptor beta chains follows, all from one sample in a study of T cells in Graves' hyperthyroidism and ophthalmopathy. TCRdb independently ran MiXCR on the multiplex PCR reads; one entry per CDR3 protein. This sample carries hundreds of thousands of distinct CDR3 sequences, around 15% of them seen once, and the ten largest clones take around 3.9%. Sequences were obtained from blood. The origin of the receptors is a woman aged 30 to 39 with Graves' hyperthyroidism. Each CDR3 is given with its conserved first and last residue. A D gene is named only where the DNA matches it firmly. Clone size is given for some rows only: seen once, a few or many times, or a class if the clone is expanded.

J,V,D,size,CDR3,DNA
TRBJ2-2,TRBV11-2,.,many,CASSLGTGDNTGELFF,TGTGCCAGCAGCTTAGGAACCGGGGACAACACCGGGGAGCTGTTTTTT
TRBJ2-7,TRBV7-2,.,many,CASSFRRGSYEQYF,TGTGCCAGCAGCTTCCGGCGGGGCTCCTACGAGCAGTACTTC
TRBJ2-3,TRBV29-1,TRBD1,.,CSVPGQGTTDTQYF,TGCAGCGTCCCGGGACAGGGGACCACAGATACGCAGTATTTT
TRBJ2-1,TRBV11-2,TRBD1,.,CASSLRGGDRVEFF,TGTGCCAGCAGCTTACGTGGGGGGGACAGGGTAGAGTTCTTC
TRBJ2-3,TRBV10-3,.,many,CAIGNDRTDTQYF,TGTGCCATCGGAAACGACAGGACAGATACGCAGTATTTT
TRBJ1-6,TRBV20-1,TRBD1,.,CSAQGQTNSPLHF,TGCAGTGCGCAGGGACAGACAAATTCACCCCTCCACTTT
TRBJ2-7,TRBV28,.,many,CASSSPRIGYEQYF,TGTGCCAGCAGTTCTCCAAGGATCGGGTACGAGCAGTACTTC
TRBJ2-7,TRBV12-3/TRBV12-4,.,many,CASRPGTSWEQYF,TGTGCCAGCAGGCCGGGGACTTCCTGGGAGCAGTACTTC
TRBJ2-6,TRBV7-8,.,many,CASSWNYAGANVLTF,TGTGCCAGCAGCTGGAATTACGCTGGGGCCAACGTCCTGACTTTC
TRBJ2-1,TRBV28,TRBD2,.,CASSLRTSGSGSYNEQLF,TGTGCCAGCAGCCTACGGACTAGCGGGAGTGGTTCCTACAATGAGCAGCTCTTC
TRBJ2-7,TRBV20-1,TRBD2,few,CTGSSSGRRHEQYF,TGCACGGGGTCCTCTAGCGGGAGGAGGCACGAGCAGTACTTC
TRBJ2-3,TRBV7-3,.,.,CASSLSGRAGDTQYF,TGTGCCAGCAGCTTATCGGGCAGGGCAGGAGATACGCAGTATTTT
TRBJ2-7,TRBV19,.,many,CASSMKGTPYEQYF,TGTGCCAGTAGTATGAAGGGGACACCCTACGAGCAGTACTTC
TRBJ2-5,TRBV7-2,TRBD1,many,CASSKPGTGRGQETQYF,TGTGCCAGCAGCAAACCCGGGACAGGGAGGGGGCAAGAGACCCAGTACTTC
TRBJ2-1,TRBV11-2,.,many,CASTPTTSSYNEQFF,TGTGCCAGCACCCCGACTACTAGCTCCTACAATGAGCAGTTCTTC
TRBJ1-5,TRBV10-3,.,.,CAISEKDRLGQPQHF,TGTGCCATCAGTGAGAAGGACCGTCTCGGACAGCCCCAGCATTTT
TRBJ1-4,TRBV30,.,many,CAWTAFEPGKLFF,TGTGCCTGGACAGCCTTCGAACCGGGAAAACTGTTTTTT
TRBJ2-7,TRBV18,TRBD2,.,CASSISGGKNYEQYF,TGTGCCAGCTCAATCAGCGGGGGAAAAAACTACGAGCAGTACTTC
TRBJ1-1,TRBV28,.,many,CASSFWTEAFF,TGTGCCAGCAGTTTCTGGACCGAAGCTTTCTTT
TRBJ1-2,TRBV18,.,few,CASSSRGLGYGYTF,TGTGCCAGCTCATCTCGGGGTCTCGGCTATGGCTACACCTTC
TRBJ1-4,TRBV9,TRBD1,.,CASSVTGRRNEKLFF,TGTGCCAGCAGCGTGACAGGGAGAAGGAATGAAAAACTGTTTTTT
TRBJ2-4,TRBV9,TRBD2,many,CASSVSTWGLAGVQNIQYF,TGTGCCAGCAGCGTATCCACTTGGGGACTAGCGGGAGTCCAAAACATTCAGTACTTC
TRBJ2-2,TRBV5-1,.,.,CASSPGDTANTGELFF,TGCGCCAGCAGCCCTGGAGACACAGCGAACACCGGGGAGCTGTTTTTT
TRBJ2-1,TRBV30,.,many,CAWSAFLQRLLYNEQFF,TGTGCCTGGAGTGCCTTCCTCCAGCGGCTACTCTACAATGAGCAGTTCTTC
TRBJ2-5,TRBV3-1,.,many,CASSPARLGLGTQYF,TGTGCCAGCAGCCCCGCTCGACTGGGGTTGGGGACCCAGTACTTC
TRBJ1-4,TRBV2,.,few,CASSQQTTNEKLFF,TGTGCCAGTTCTCAGCAGACAACTAATGAAAAACTGTTTTTT
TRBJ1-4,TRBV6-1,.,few,CATGEVLNEKLFF,TGTGCCACCGGAGAGGTACTAAATGAAAAACTGTTTTTT
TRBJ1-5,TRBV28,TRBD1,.,CASSFGTGPNQPQHF,TGTGCCAGCAGTTTCGGGACAGGCCCCAATCAGCCCCAGCATTTT
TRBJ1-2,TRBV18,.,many,CATFHGGNGYTF,TGTGCCACCTTCCATGGGGGTAATGGCTACACCTTC
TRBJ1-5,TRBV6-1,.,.,CASSEVDSNQPQHF,TGTGCCAGCAGTGAGGTAGACAGCAATCAGCCCCAGCATTTT
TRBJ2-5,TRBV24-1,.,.,CATSDPTTGRQETQHF,TGTGCCACCAGTGATCCTACTACAGGGAGGCAAGAGACCCAGCACTTC
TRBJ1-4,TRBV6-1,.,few,CASSETDLPATNEKLFF,TGTGCCAGCAGTGAAACGGACCTCCCCGCAACTAATGAAAAACTGTTTTTT
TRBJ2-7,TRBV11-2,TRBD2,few,CASSARTSGSYEQYF,TGTGCCAGCAGCGCCCGGACTAGCGGTTCCTACGAGCAGTACTTC
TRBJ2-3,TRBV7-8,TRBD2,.,CASSLVAGVRGTDTQYF,TGTGCCAGCAGCTTAGTTGCGGGAGTTAGGGGCACAGATACGCAGTATTTT
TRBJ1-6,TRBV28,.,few,CASSFWRVESPLHF,TGTGCCAGCAGTTTCTGGCGGGTAGAATCACCCCTCCACTTT
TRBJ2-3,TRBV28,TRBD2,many,CASSTSWLAGGPPDTQYF,TGTGCCAGCAGTACCTCTTGGCTAGCGGGAGGGCCCCCAGATACGCAGTATTTT
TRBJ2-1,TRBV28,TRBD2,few,CASSFSREGRDNEQFF,TGTGCCAGCAGTTTCTCCCGGGAGGGCCGCGACAATGAGCAGTTCTTC
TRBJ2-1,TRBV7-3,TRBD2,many,CASSLIAGGPKNEQFF,TGTGCCAGCAGCCTAATAGCGGGAGGGCCCAAGAATGAGCAGTTCTTC
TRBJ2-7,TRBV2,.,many,CATKSDSHTYYEQYF,TGTGCCACCAAATCGGACAGCCATACCTACTACGAGCAGTACTTC
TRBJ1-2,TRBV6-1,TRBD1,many,CASRLPGQGYGYTF,TGTGCCAGCAGGTTACCGGGACAGGGCTATGGCTACACCTTC